The T cell receptor beta chain under discussion was sequenced for a study of T cells expressing NK-cell markers. Study background: The study sequenced eight donors, seven HCMV-seropositive and one seronegative. Study conclusions and caveats: Dominant NKG2C+ clonotypes accounted for about 1.0-8% of CD8+ T cells in roughly 6 donors. Uncertainty persisted over the HCMV specificity of expanded NKG2C+ T cell clones. Where several donors were concerned, these clonotypes also led the CD3+CD56-NKG2C+ fraction.

The CDR3 extends over 15 amino acids. Germline CDR1 reads LGHDT; CDR2 reads YNNKEL (reference sequence). TCRdb reprocessed the 5' RACE reads and stores each CDR3 protein as one record, lacking DNA. The sample holds 25,000 to 35,000 distinct CDR3 sequences. About this clonotype: The target antigen is unknown.

This receptor was identified in a woman aged 18-70 years in good health. Sequencing was performed on blood T cells: a sorted CD56 or NKG2C T cell subset, CD4+ or CD8+ T cells, or bulk PBMC T cells (not recorded which). This chain uses TRBV3-1 with TRBJ1-6. The CDR3: CASSQDPGTNSPLHF.